This T cell receptor (beta chain) was identified during a study of blood T cell repertoires in COVID-19. Across the whole study: Samples came from the United States, Italy and Spain, spanning acute and convalescent COVID-19. The cDNA or gDNA used as material had been derived from T cells, B-cell-depleted T cells, or PBMCs.

V trimming: 4 bases; J trimming: 2 bases; junction bases outside the gene matches: 9. The germline gives CDR1 SGHKS, CDR2 YYEKEE (reference sequence). There are 15 residues in the CDR3. Source study methods: Nucleated cell counts were estimated from reference gene primer amplification. TCRdb's table, derived via immunoSEQ multiplex PCR, lists solely in-frame clones and lacks some. That table is the source of V, J and clone size, and D and trimming were worked out from the DNA. The profile shows 200,000 to 250,000 clones, about 83% of them singletons. This TCR derives from a woman between 45 and 60 years old with active or convalescent COVID-19. Sequencing was carried out using peripheral blood. The V call is TRBV5-5, the J call TRBJ2-7; 7 bases agree with TRBD1. In DNA form, the CDR3 reads TGTGCCAGCAGCCCTGGGACAGAACCCACCTACGAGCAGTACTTC. Its protein is CASSPGTEPTYEQYF.